This entry lists 23 T cell receptor beta chains sequenced from one sample in a study of shared clonotypes between healthy human individuals. Clones were read by immunoSEQ multiplex PCR, and TCRdb kept only the in-frame ones, dropping some. The repertoire consists of 2 million to 3 million clones, with roughly nine tenths occurring once and the leading ten covering roughly 0.14%. The sequenced sample consisted of naive CD4+ T cells sorted from blood. The sample's subset: CD45RA+ positively selected. These receptor sequences come from a man aged 18 to 29 in good health.

The J gene is TRBJ1-4, the V gene TRBV30; D may be TRBD1 (5 bases). V was shortened by 3 bases and J by 0 bases, with 14 bases between the two germline ends. Germline-derived CDR1 and CDR2 are GTSNPN and SVGIG (reference sequence). This CDR3 contains 16 residues. This chain's CDR3 is CAWSPRRGATNEKLFF. In nucleotides, the CDR3 is TGTGCCTGGAGCCCACGCCGGGGCGCAACTAATGAAAAACTGTTTTTT.

The rearrangement joins TRBV7-2 to TRBJ2-7; TRBD2 aligns across 7 bases. The CDR3 sequence is 15 residues long. V shed 5 bases and J 5 bases; nucleotides not matched to a gene: 12. Germline V CDR1 and CDR2: SGHTA, FQGNSA. The CDR3 coding sequence is TGTGCCAGCAGCCCTAGTGGCGGGAGAATTAACGAGCAGTACTTC. Translating it yields CASSPSGGRINEQYF.

The chain is built from TRBV2 and TRBJ2-3, with D tentatively TRBD2 (6 bases). V was trimmed by 4 bases and J by 0 bases, leaving 8 bases between them. The CDR3 sequence is 14 residues long. In germline, CDR1 is SNHLY, CDR2 FYNNEI. CDR3 nucleotides: TGTGCCAGCAGTGCGACTAGGAGCACAGATACGCAGTATTTT. Residues: CASSATRSTDTQYF. Variable domain in full (rest from reference TRBV2 and TRBJ2-3): EPEVTQTPSHQVTQMGQEVILRCVPISNHLYFYWYRQILGQKVEFLVSFYNNEISEKSEIFDDQFSVERPDGSNFTLKIRSTKLEDSAMYFCASSATRSTDTQYFGPGTRLTVL.

On this clone: This sample also contains other DNA sequences that code for the same CDR3. The chain links TRBV19 to TRBJ2-7, with TRBD1 identical over 8 bases. From germline, CDR1 is LNHDA and CDR2 SQIVND (reference sequence). This CDR3 comprises 13 residues. The J segment lost 1 base and the V segment lost 9 bases, leaving 5 bases of the junction unmatched. The CDR3 is CASSGTGSYEQYF. The CDR3 region has the DNA TGTGCCAGCTCCGGGACAGGTTCCTACGAGCAGTACTTC.

The chain recombines TRBV7-2 with TRBJ1-2; TRBD1 agrees at 7 bases. V shed 4 bases and J 2 bases; nucleotides not matched to a gene: 7. CDR3 size: 15 residues. The V gene's germline CDR1 is SGHTA and CDR2 FQGNSA. CDR3 DNA sequence: TGTGCCAGCAGCTCCCAGGGGGGATCGAACTATGGCTACACCTTC. Residues: CASSSQGGSNYGYTF.

In the case of this clone: Other DNA sequences within the sample encode an identical CDR3. The chain joins TRBV9 to TRBJ2-3, with 7 bases that match TRBD1. CDR1 is SGDLS and CDR2 is YYNGEE in the germline V gene. The CDR3 is made up of 14 amino acids. Unmatched junction bases numbered 3, after V lost 4 bases and J lost 1 base. CDR3: CASSLGQGTDTQYF. The CDR3 region has the DNA TGTGCCAGCAGCCTAGGACAGGGCACAGATACGCAGTATTTT.

V usage is TRBV5-1 and J usage is TRBJ2-6, with 7 nucleotides matching TRBD1. With V trimmed by 4 bases and J by 5 bases, 15 bases remained unmatched. The CDR3 has 18 amino acids. Germline V lookup: CDR1 SGHRS, CDR2 YFSETQ. Here the CDR3 DNA reads TGCGCCAGCAGCAGCGCATCCGGGACAGCCGGGTGGGCCAACGTCCTGACTTTC. It encodes CASSSASGTAGWANVLTF.

The count of this clone is one. The identical CDR3 is also encoded by other nucleotide sequences in the sample. The J gene is TRBJ2-7, the V gene TRBV5-4, with 10 bases lining up with TRBD1. This CDR3 region has 14 residues. Germline V lookup: CDR1 SGHNT, CDR2 YYREEE (reference sequence). J lost 4 bases, V lost 2 bases, and 3 bases had no gene match. Written as DNA, the CDR3 is TGTGCCAGCAGCTTTCCGGGACAGGGGTACGAGCAGTACTTC. This codes for CASSFPGQGYEQYF.

The chain is built from TRBV7-2 and TRBJ2-5; 7 bases are a match to TRBD1. Per the germline V gene, CDR1 is SGHTA and CDR2 is FQGNSA. The CDR3 contains 14 residues. The V gene end was trimmed by 3 bases and the J gene end by 7 bases; junction bases not matched to a gene: 8. The CDR3 sequence is CASSFEGAFGTQYF. CDR3 DNA sequence: TGTGCCAGCAGCTTTGAGGGGGCGTTCGGGACCCAGTACTTC.

The gene calls are TRBV4-1 and TRBJ2-7, with no clear D. V was trimmed by 4 bases and J by 6 bases, leaving 10 bases between them. Germline lookup yields CDR1 MGHRA and CDR2 YSYEKL. The CDR3 contains 12 residues. In nucleotides, the CDR3 is TGCGCCAGCAGCCCCCGTAGAGGCGAGCAGTACTTC. Encoded protein: CASSPRRGEQYF.

The gene calls are TRBV5-1 and TRBJ2-7; 10 nucleotides match TRBD1. The CDR3 spans 18 residues. With V trimmed by 3 bases and J by 0 bases, 12 bases remained unmatched. Germline V gene lookup returns CDR1 SGHRS and CDR2 YFSETQ. The CDR3 sequence is CASSYAPPRDRGSYEQYF. The CDR3 coding sequence is TGCGCCAGCAGCTACGCCCCTCCCCGGGACAGGGGCTCCTACGAGCAGTACTTC. The full variable domain, with the rest looked up from reference TRBV5-1 and TRBJ2-7, is KAGVTQTPRYLIKTRGQQVTLSCSPISGHRSVSWYQQTPGQGLQFLFEYFSETQRNKGNFPGRFSGRQFSNSRSEMNVSTLELGDSALYLCASSYAPPRDRGSYEQYFGPGTRLTVT.

As for this clone: This sample also contains other DNA sequences that code for the same CDR3. V and J are TRBV9 and TRBJ2-5; D is uncertain. V gave up 0 bases and J gave up 2 bases, with 5 bases separating them. The CDR3 runs to 13 residues. Germline CDR1 SGDLS, CDR2 YYNGEE. The CDR3 protein is CASSVAAQETQYF. CDR3 nucleotides: TGTGCCAGCAGCGTAGCAGCGCAAGAGACCCAGTACTTC.

The CDR3 sequence is CASSQESLVDTQYF. The CDR3 DNA reads TGCGCCAGCAGCCAAGAATCCCTAGTGGATACGCAGTATTTT. V is TRBV4-1 and J is TRBJ2-3; D unresolved. The germline V gene has CDR1 MGHRA and CDR2 YSYEKL. Trimming cost V 0 bases and J 6 bases, with 10 bases left between them. CDR3 length: 14 residues.

V and J are TRBV30 and TRBJ2-7; D is uncertain. The CDR3 has 13 residues. V shed 2 bases and J shed 3 bases, with 11 bases lying between them. Germline V lookup: CDR1 GTSNPN, CDR2 SVGIG (reference sequence). The CDR3 spells CAWSPKKVYEQYF. CDR3 nucleotide sequence: TGTGCCTGGAGTCCCAAGAAGGTCTACGAGCAGTACTTC.

V usage is TRBV10-3 and J usage is TRBJ2-3, with D perhaps matching TRBD1 or TRBD2 (5 bases each). The CDR3 totals 14 residues. Germline loops: CDR1 ENHRY, CDR2 SYGVKD. Between the trimmed V and J ends, which lost 4 bases and 10 bases, there was a span of 18 bases. In DNA form, the CDR3 reads TGTGCCATCAGTGTCGGGACCTCGGGCGGGTCGCAGTATTTT. It is translated as CAISVGTSGGSQYF.

V and J are TRBV27 and TRBJ2-3, with TRBD2 as a possible D gene (6 bases). This CDR3 is 14 amino acids long. Germline values: CDR1 MNHEY, CDR2 SMNVEV (reference sequence). Trimming stripped 6 bases from V and 4 bases from J, with 14 bases between. CDR3 coding DNA: TGTGCCAGCAGCCTACTAGCCCCGCCAGATACGCAGTATTTT. Residues: CASSLLAPPDTQYF.

The chain is built from TRBV7-5 and TRBJ2-2; the table's D call, TRBD2, has no DNA check behind it. TRBV7-5 is a listed pseudogene. This CDR3 contains 16 residues. CDR3 coding DNA: TGTGCCAGAAGCTTAGATCAGGGAGGAGACACCGGGGAGCTGTTTTTT. Translated: CARSLDQGGDTGELFF.

This chain uses TRBV5-1 with TRBJ2-2, with 14 bases fitting TRBD2. Germline V gene data show CDR1 as SGHRS and CDR2 as YFSETQ. The ends lost 4 bases at V and 1 base at J; junction bases unmatched: 6. The CDR3 length is 18 residues. The CDR3 protein is CASSTGLAGVLNTGELFF. The CDR3 DNA reads as TGCGCCAGCAGCACGGGACTAGCGGGAGTGCTGAACACCGGGGAGCTGTTTTTT.

CDR3 in DNA: TGCGCCAGCAGCTTAAGGGAGAGAAGAGAGACCCAGTACTTC. Translating it yields CASSLRERRETQYF. J is TRBJ2-5 and V is TRBV5-1; perhaps TRBD2 as D (5 bases). The germline V gene has CDR1 SGHRS and CDR2 YFSETQ. The CDR3 covers 14 residues. V was shortened by 2 bases and J by 4 bases, with 12 bases between the two germline ends.

Of note for this clone: Other DNA sequences within the sample encode an identical CDR3. The J gene is TRBJ2-3, the V gene TRBV19; 8 bases map to TRBD1. Germline assignment: CDR1 LNHDA and CDR2 SQIVND (reference sequence). The CDR3 totals 13 residues. J gave up 3 bases and V 5 bases, and 1 base lay outside the gene matches. Here the CDR3 DNA reads TGTGCCAGTAGTCGGACAGGGACAGATACGCAGTATTTT. Its protein product is CASSRTGTDTQYF.

The V call is TRBV2, the J call TRBJ1-1; D perhaps matches TRBD1 (6 bases). This CDR3 comprises 13 residues. V was trimmed by 7 bases and J by 1 base, leaving 10 bases between them. CDR1 SNHLY and CDR2 FYNNEI come from the germline V gene. The CDR3 DNA reads TGTGCCAGCAACAAACAGGGGAACACTGAAGCTTTCTTT. This encodes CASNKQGNTEAFF.

The chain is built from TRBV29-1 and TRBJ2-5; a weak D match, TRBD2 (5 bases). The last part of the DNA fits TRBJ2-7 better; the J call may be wrong. This CDR3 is built from 12 residues. Germline V lookup: CDR1 SQVTM, CDR2 ANQGSEA. The DNA of the CDR3 is TGCAGCGTTGTGGTCCTAGCCAACGAGCAGTACTTC. This translates into CSVVVLANEQYF.

The chain joins TRBV4-2 to TRBJ2-4; possibly TRBD2 for D (5 bases). The CDR3 is 14 residues long. CDR1 and CDR2 from the germline V gene are LGHNA and YNFKEQ. V lost 0 bases and J 9 bases, leaving 12 bases between the germline ends. The CDR3 spells CASSQETGLGIQYF. Here the CDR3 DNA reads TGTGCCAGCAGCCAAGAAACGGGGTTAGGCATTCAGTACTTC.